This T cell receptor beta chain comes out of a study of blood T cell repertoires in COVID-19. Study in general: The analysed material was cDNA or gDNA that came from T cells, B-cell-depleted T cells, or PBMCs.

CDR1 and CDR2 from the germline V gene are MNHNS and SASEGT. The CDR3 runs to 16 residues. Trimming left V 2 bases short and J 0 bases short, with 13 bases between. Clones were sequenced by immunoSEQ multiplex PCR, and TCRdb holds only the in-frame ones, with some missing. The sample yields 100,000 to 150,000 clones, about 88% seen once. The material sequenced was PBMCs or T cells enriched from blood (not recorded which). This chain connects TRBV6-1 to TRBJ1-2; TRBD1 might be the D (5 bases). This clonotype was obtained from a man aged 35 to 55 with acute COVID-19. The CDR3 nucleotides are TGTGCCAGCAGTGAAACGGGCAGGGCGACTAACTATGGCTACACCTTC. Its translation is CASSETGRATNYGYTF.